The 8 T cell receptor beta chains below all came from one sample that was sequenced in a study of blood T cell repertoires in COVID-19 (TCRdb year 2020). Library method: the immunoSEQ multiplex PCR assay. Imported from immuneACCESS, the table was reduced by TCRdb to in-frame sequences with V and J called. These copies leave out some clones; in studies compared against another copy, an unresolved V gene accounts for under half, and the cause of the remainder is not known. The sample table shows hundreds of thousands of clones, and 80% to 90% are seen once. The top ten constitute under 0.9% of the sample. The material sequenced was peripheral blood. The receptors come from a man in his forties with acute or convalescent COVID-19.

The gene calls are TRBV6-5 and TRBJ2-7, with D hard to call. CDR3 length equals 14 residues. Germline V gene data show CDR1 as MNHEY and CDR2 as SVGAGI. Trimming pared 0 bases from V and 2 bases from J, leaving 8 bases between. CDR3 DNA sequence: TGTGCCAGCAGTTACTCCGCAAGCCCCTACGAGCAGTACTTC. Amino acids: CASSYSASPYEQYF.

The CDR3 is CASSDSDSGRNNEQFF. The CDR3 nucleotides are TGTGCCAGCAGTGACTCAGATAGCGGGAGAAATAATGAGCAGTTCTTC. V and J are TRBV6-4 and TRBJ2-1; 9 positions match TRBD2. Germline loops: CDR1 MRHNA, CDR2 SNTAGT. The CDR3 length is 16 residues. The V and J ends lost 0 bases and 7 bases, in that order; junction bases with no gene match: 7.

The chain uses TRBV27 and TRBJ2-1; the D is unclear. The CDR3 extends over 15 amino acids. Germline CDR1 MNHEY, CDR2 SMNVEV (reference sequence). V lost 9 bases and J lost 6, with 21 bases in between. CDR3 sequence (DNA): TGTGCCAGTAAAGACGCCGGCAGGTCAGGCAATGAGCAGTTCTTC. Protein: CASKDAGRSGNEQFF.

The chain links TRBV7-2 to TRBJ1-6, with D possibly being TRBD1 (6 bases). The germline V gene encodes CDR1 SGHTA and CDR2 FQGNSA. The CDR3 has 14 residues. V was shortened by 1 base and J by 8 bases, with 9 bases between the two germline ends. The CDR3 sequence is CASSLDGGDSPLHF. CDR3 coding DNA: TGTGCCAGCAGCTTAGATGGGGGCGATTCACCCCTCCACTTT.

This chain connects TRBV7-6 to TRBJ1-3; 9 bases match TRBD1. Germline CDR1 reads SGHVS; CDR2 reads FNYEAQ. The CDR3 is made up of 15 amino acids. The V gene end was trimmed by 6 bases and the J gene end by 0 bases; junction bases not matched to a gene: 3. CDR3 DNA: TGTGCCAGCAGAGACAGGGGGAACTCTGGAAACACCATATATTTT. This translates into CASRDRGNSGNTIYF.

The V and J genes are TRBV11-2 and TRBJ1-1; the match to TRBD1 covers 8 bases. Germline V gene lookup returns CDR1 SGHAT and CDR2 FQNNGV. The CDR3 runs 18 residues. Germline trimming cut 3 bases from V and 3 bases from J; bases unmatched to any gene: 15. The CDR3 is CASSFLRQGISEDTEAFF. CDR3 DNA sequence: TGTGCCAGCAGCTTCTTACGACAGGGGATTTCTGAGGACACTGAAGCTTTCTTT.

The J gene is TRBJ2-1, the V gene TRBV5-1, with 7 nucleotides matching TRBD2. CDR1 and CDR2 from the germline V gene are SGHRS and YFSETQ. V lost 1 base to trimming and J lost 8 bases; unmatched junction nucleotides: 0. The CDR3 has 12 residues. The CDR3 region has the DNA TGCGCCAGCAGCTTGAGCGGGGATGAGCAGTTCTTC. Its protein product is CASSLSGDEQFF.

This chain links TRBV19 with TRBJ1-5, with TRBD1 matching over 7 bases. Germline assignment: CDR1 LNHDA and CDR2 SQIVND (reference sequence). Trimming removed 6 bases from V and 6 bases from J; junction bases left unmatched: 11. The CDR3 is made up of 15 amino acids. The CDR3: CASSRGEVRVQPQHF. In DNA form, the CDR3 reads TGTGCCAGTAGCAGGGGGGAAGTGAGAGTTCAGCCCCAGCATTTT.